The 18 T cell receptor beta chains presented below share a single source sample, sequenced in a study of shared clonotypes between healthy human individuals. Naive CD8 isolation took CD45RO-negative cells positively selected for CCR7 and excluded terminally differentiated effector memory CD45RA+ cells. Here immunoSEQ multiplex PCR was the method, and the copy in TCRdb shows in-frame clones only, minus some. Counted here are about 750,000 clones, around 92% occurring once; the ten biggest clones make up approximately 25%. Sequenced sample: naive CD8+ T cells sorted from blood. These receptors all come from a young man in good health.

The rearrangement links TRBV6-4 to TRBJ1-5; D is unclear. Germline loops: CDR1 MRHNA, CDR2 SNTAGT. This CDR3 spans 16 amino acids. Trimming cost V 5 bases and J 2 bases, with 16 bases left between them. CDR3 bases: TGTGCCAGCAGTCCCGACGGGGTTTTGGGCAATCAGCCCCAGCATTTT. This sequence encodes CASSPDGVLGNQPQHF.

The table lists this clone with a count of one. The chain links TRBV19 to TRBJ2-3; 12 bases map to TRBD2. Per the germline V gene, CDR1 is LNHDA and CDR2 is SQIVND (reference sequence). V was clipped by 1 base and J by 3 bases; unmatched bases: 11. The CDR3 covers 19 residues. The CDR3 DNA reads TGTGCCAGTAGTATAGGAGCTAGCGGGAGGGCCTTTGGTACAGATACGCAGTATTTT. The encoded protein is CASSIGASGRAFGTDTQYF.

This sequence joins TRBV6-1 and TRBJ2-1; 12 bases agree with TRBD2. CDR3 size: 16 residues. Germline trimming cut 2 bases from V and 9 bases from J; bases unmatched to any gene: 8. CDR1 and CDR2 from the germline V gene are MNHNS and SASEGT. The CDR3 bases are TGTGCCAGCAGTGAATTCGGACTAGCGGGACTTGGTGAGCAGTTCTTC. Residues: CASSEFGLAGLGEQFF.

Points on this clone: Other DNA sequences of this sample code for an identical CDR3. V gene TRBV27 combines with J gene TRBJ2-1; no reliable D call. V lost 5 bases and J 6 bases, leaving 8 bases between the germline ends. The CDR3 is made up of 12 amino acids. Germline CDR1 MNHEY, CDR2 SMNVEV (reference sequence). The CDR3 nucleotides read TGTGCCAGCAGTAGGCCGGGCAATGAGCAGTTCTTC. Its translation: CASSRPGNEQFF.

The V and J genes are TRBV2 and TRBJ2-4; no firm D call. CDR1 is SNHLY and CDR2 is FYNNEI in the germline V gene. Trimming left V 1 base short and J 3 bases short, with 10 bases between. This CDR3 spans 15 amino acids. The CDR3 nucleotides read TGTGCCAGCAGTGAAGTCGAGGAAGGCAAAAACATTCAGTACTTC. Its protein is CASSEVEEGKNIQYF.

The gene calls are TRBV5-5 and TRBJ2-3, with 7 bases identical to TRBD2. Germline CDR1 SGHKS, CDR2 YYEKEE (reference sequence). The CDR3 is 16 amino acids. The V segment lost 0 bases and the J segment 5 bases; nucleotides outside the gene matches: 9. The CDR3 region has the DNA TGTGCCAGCAGCTTGGTGTGGGAGGGCCTCGGAGATACGCAGTATTTT. Translation gives CASSLVWEGLGDTQYF.

The chain uses TRBV5-4 and TRBJ2-7, with TRBD1 matching 10 bases. J gave up 6 bases and V 0 bases, and 0 bases lay outside the gene matches. Germline lookup yields CDR1 SGHNT and CDR2 YYREEE (reference sequence). This CDR3 has 13 residues. The CDR3 loop is CASSLGTGGEQYF. The DNA of the CDR3 is TGTGCCAGCAGCTTGGGGACAGGGGGCGAGCAGTACTTC.

The chain has TRBV4-1 and TRBJ2-1; D possibly corresponds to TRBD2 (5 bases). The germline gives CDR1 MGHRA, CDR2 YSYEKL. There are 14 residues in the CDR3. V dropped 1 base and J dropped 10 bases, with 14 bases sitting between them. The CDR3 loop is CASSQGAARGEQFF. The CDR3, as DNA: TGCGCCAGCAGCCAAGGAGCTGCGAGAGGGGAGCAGTTCTTC.

The chain joins TRBV28 to TRBJ2-2; 7 bases line up with TRBD2. CDR1 MDHEN and CDR2 SYDVKM come from the germline V gene. J lost 6 bases, V lost 6 bases, and 7 bases had no gene match. This CDR3 contains 14 residues. The CDR3 DNA reads as TGTGCCAGCAGCCTGGCGGGAGTTTCCGGGGAGCTGTTTTTT. Its translation is CASSLAGVSGELFF.

The chain couples TRBV19 to TRBJ2-7; 11 bases line up with TRBD2. The germline V gene encodes CDR1 LNHDA and CDR2 SQIVND (reference sequence). The V gene end was trimmed by 3 bases and the J gene end by 1 base; junction bases not matched to a gene: 8. The CDR3 extends over 17 amino acids. The CDR3 spells CASSMAPGLAVSYEQYF. The CDR3 DNA follows: TGTGCCAGTAGTATGGCCCCGGGACTAGCGGTTTCCTACGAGCAGTACTTC.

The chain links TRBV5-4 to TRBJ2-3; 11 positions agree with TRBD2. The CDR3 consists of 16 residues. Trimming took 4 bases from V and 4 from J; bases not matched to a gene: 8. CDR1 and CDR2 (germline): SGHNT, YYREEE (reference sequence). CDR3: CASSERTSGRSDTQYF. The CDR3 DNA sequence: TGTGCCAGCAGCGAAAGGACTAGCGGGCGTTCAGATACGCAGTATTTT.

The chain combines TRBV10-3 with TRBJ2-7; 8 positions match TRBD2. This CDR3 has 15 residues. V was pared by 0 bases and J by 6 bases, with 7 bases of the junction left unmatched. Looked up from germline, CDR1 is ENHRY and CDR2 is SYGVKD. CDR3 sequence (DNA): TGTGCCATCAGTGAGTCGAGCGGGAGAGATCTCGAGCAGTACTTC. This encodes CAISESSGRDLEQYF.

This sequence joins TRBV27 and TRBJ2-1, with 9 bases identical to TRBD2. Germline assignment: CDR1 MNHEY and CDR2 SMNVEV (reference sequence). This CDR3 has 15 amino acids. Trimming cost V 4 bases and J 8 bases; bases outside gene matches: 9. For the CDR3, the DNA is TGTGCCAGCAGTTCACCGGGACTAGCTTATTATGAGCAGTTCTTC. It is translated as CASSSPGLAYYEQFF.

The chain links TRBV15 to TRBJ1-4, with D tentatively TRBD1 (6 bases). The V gene lost 3 bases and the J gene lost 9 bases, with 20 bases spanning the gap. The CDR3 covers 16 residues. Per the germline V gene, CDR1 is LNHNV and CDR2 is YYDKDF (reference sequence). The CDR3 sequence is CATSRLPGADLKKLFF. In DNA form, the CDR3 reads TGTGCCACCAGCAGGCTACCGGGGGCAGATCTTAAAAAACTGTTTTTT.

V is TRBV27 and J is TRBJ2-7; possibly TRBD2 for D (5 bases). CDR3 length equals 15 residues. With 5 bases removed from V and 7 bases from J, the gap between germline ends came to 21 bases. CDR1 and CDR2 (germline): MNHEY, SMNVEV (reference sequence). DNA of the CDR3: TGTGCCAGCAGTCCGGGAACGCTATTGGCAGAGGAGCAGTACTTC. Its protein is CASSPGTLLAEEQYF.

This clone showed up just once. The chain joins TRBV7-9 to TRBJ2-5; possible D gene TRBD1, 6 bases. The CDR3 is 16 amino acids. The germline gives CDR1 SEHNR, CDR2 FQNEAQ (reference sequence). Trimming left V 1 base short and J 3 bases short, with 15 bases between. The CDR3 region has the DNA TGTGCCAGCAGCTTAGGAGAGGGCCGGACAGAAGAGACCCAGTACTTC. It encodes CASSLGEGRTEETQYF.

This clone has a single count. The chain is built from TRBV27 and TRBJ2-7; D is perhaps TRBD2 (6 bases). This CDR3 is 13 amino acids long. Germline assignment: CDR1 MNHEY and CDR2 SMNVEV (reference sequence). V dropped 3 bases and J dropped 4 bases, with 10 bases sitting between them. CDR3 in DNA: TGTGCCAGCAGTTTCACGGAGGGATACGAGCAGTACTTC. The encoded protein is CASSFTEGYEQYF.

The chain uses TRBV28 and TRBJ2-7; no clear D. Deletions cut 2 bases from V and 4 bases from J, with 12 bases between. Germline CDR1 and CDR2: MDHEN and SYDVKM. The CDR3 sequence is 14 residues long. The CDR3 region has the DNA TGTGCCAGCAGTTTAGCGTCAGCACTTTACGAGCAGTACTTC. Translated: CASSLASALYEQYF.